The clone carrying this T cell receptor beta chain occurred once. Random hexamers primed reverse transcription of about 0.45 to 1 ug RNA. TCR beta CDR3 was amplified by immunoSEQ multiplex PCR. This amplification extended across 54 Vbeta and 13 Jbeta segments. TCRdb recomputed calls from the immunoSEQ multiplex PCR reads with MiXCR, one row per CDR3 protein. Among 120,000 to 150,000 distinct CDR3 sequences, roughly 95% were seen once, and the ten largest hold approximately 0.11%. CDR3 size: 14 residues. The junction had 7 bases not matched to a gene; V was cut back by 5 bases and J by 7 bases. The germline CDR1 and CDR2 sequences are MNHEY and SVGAGI. These data are taken from a study of CD8 T cells in Susac syndrome. The multiple sclerosis controls were treatment-naive patients, and their relapsing-remitting disease was stable or active. Isolation of CD8+ and CD4+ T cells was performed negatively, whereas enrichment of TEMRA cells was done by FACS.

The sequence came from a human donor with multiple sclerosis. Sequencing was performed on CD4+ T cells from PBMCs. The chain uses TRBV6-5 and TRBJ2-7, with TRBD1 matching 11 bases. In DNA form, the CDR3 reads TGTGCCAGCAGTCGGACAGGGGGCTCTTGGGAGCAGTACTTC. This codes for CASSRTGGSWEQYF.